Listed below are T cell receptor beta chains from one sample, sequenced in a study of blood T cell repertoires in COVID-19. This table comes from immunoSEQ multiplex PCR, and its TCRdb copy is limited to in-frame clones, with some not included. Among 150,000 to 200,000 clones, about 80% were seen once, and the ten largest hold roughly 9.6%. Sequenced sample: PBMCs or T cells enriched from blood (not recorded which). These receptors all come from a man aged 45-65 years who had recovered from COVID-19. CDR3s include the opening cysteine and the closing phenylalanine or tryptophan. D genes are given only for firm matches. A clone size is listed for some rows: how often the clone was seen (once, few, many), or a class if it is expanded.

V gene: TRBV6-5; clone size: NA; J gene: TRBJ1-1; D gene: NA; CDR3 DNA: TGTGCCAGCAGTCAGGGTCGTGGCGCTTTCTTT; CDR3 protein: CASSQGRGAFF
V gene: TRBV19; clone size: NA; J gene: TRBJ2-5; D gene: TRBD2; CDR3 DNA: TGTGCCAGTAGTATCTGGGGGGGGGAGACCCAGTACTTC; CDR3 protein: CASSIWGGETQYF
V gene: TRBV28; clone size: few; J gene: TRBJ2-7; D gene: TRBD1; CDR3 DNA: TGTGCCAGCAGTCCAGGGGGCGAGCCCTACGAGCAGTACTTC; CDR3 protein: CASSPGGEPYEQYF
V gene: TRBV5-1; clone size: once; J gene: TRBJ2-1; D gene: TRBD2; CDR3 DNA: TGCGCCAGCAGCGAGGGACTAGCGGGAAACAATGAGCAGTTCTTC; CDR3 protein: CASSEGLAGNNEQFF
V gene: TRBV18; clone size: NA; J gene: TRBJ2-1; D gene: NA; CDR3 DNA: TGTGCCAGCTCACCATCAGGGTCCTACAATGAGCAGTTCTTC; CDR3 protein: CASSPSGSYNEQFF
V gene: TRBV28; clone size: once; J gene: TRBJ2-1; D gene: NA; CDR3 DNA: TGTGCCAGCAGTTCTGTGATTCAAGCGCCCGTTCCAAATGAGCAGTTCTTC; CDR3 protein: CASSSVIQAPVPNEQFF
V gene: TRBV3-1/TRBV3-2; clone size: NA; J gene: TRBJ1-1; D gene: NA; CDR3 DNA: TGTGCCAGCAGCCCCCGTCCTACTTATAACACTGAAGCTTTCTTT; CDR3 protein: CASSPRPTYNTEAFF
V gene: TRBV3-1/TRBV3-2; clone size: NA; J gene: TRBJ2-2; D gene: NA; CDR3 DNA: TGTGCCAGCAGCCCCGGACTACGGGCCGGGGAGCTGTTTTTT; CDR3 protein: CASSPGLRAGELFF
V gene: TRBV27; clone size: NA; J gene: TRBJ2-7; D gene: NA; CDR3 DNA: TGTGCCAGCAGTTTATTAGGCGTTGCGGGGAGTCGGCAGTACTTC; CDR3 protein: CASSLLGVAGSRQYF
V gene: TRBV5-1; clone size: NA; J gene: TRBJ1-1; D gene: NA; CDR3 DNA: TGCGCCAGCAGCTTGCTAGCACCGGGACTGTCTGAAGCTTTCTTT; CDR3 protein: CASSLLAPGLSEAFF
V gene: TRBV2; clone size: NA; J gene: TRBJ1-1; D gene: TRBD1; CDR3 DNA: TGTGCCAGCAGTGAAAGGACAGGGGCGGCGAACACTGAAGCTTTCTTT; CDR3 protein: CASSERTGAANTEAFF
V gene: TRBV9; clone size: NA; J gene: TRBJ2-1; D gene: TRBD2; CDR3 DNA: TGTGCCAGCAGCGTAGATCCAGCGGGGGGGCCTCGCAATGAGCAGTTCTTC; CDR3 protein: CASSVDPAGGPRNEQFF
V gene: TRBV10-1; clone size: few; J gene: TRBJ2-7; D gene: TRBD2; CDR3 DNA: TGCGCCAGCAGTGATCCTAGCGGAACAGCCTACGAGCAGTACTTC; CDR3 protein: CASSDPSGTAYEQYF
V gene: TRBV19; clone size: NA; J gene: TRBJ1-5; D gene: NA; CDR3 DNA: TGTGCCAGTTTAGAGGTAGGGGCCGAAACCAATCAGCCCCAGCATTTT; CDR3 protein: CASLEVGAETNQPQHF
V gene: TRBV5-1; clone size: NA; J gene: TRBJ2-5; D gene: TRBD2; CDR3 DNA: TGCGCCAGCAGCAGAGGACTAGCGGGGGCCCGGGAGACCCAGTACTTC; CDR3 protein: CASSRGLAGARETQYF
V gene: TRBV6-5; clone size: NA; J gene: TRBJ1-2; D gene: NA; CDR3 DNA: TGTGCCAGCAGACGGCCACTGAAGCGGGACTATGGCTACACCTTC; CDR3 protein: CASRRPLKRDYGYTF
V gene: TRBV25-1; clone size: once; J gene: TRBJ2-1; D gene: NA; CDR3 DNA: TGTGCCAGCAGTGATAGAGGAGGGCAGGGATCTGATGAGCAGTTCTTC; CDR3 protein: CASSDRGGQGSDEQFF
V gene: TRBV6-5; clone size: NA; J gene: TRBJ2-2; D gene: NA; CDR3 DNA: TGTGCCTCAAGCGCGGCGTACACCGGGGAGCTGTTTTTT; CDR3 protein: CASSAAYTGELFF
V gene: TRBV11-2; clone size: NA; J gene: TRBJ2-2; D gene: TRBD1; CDR3 DNA: TGTGCCAGCAGCACCCGGACAGGGACCGGGGAGCTGTTTTTT; CDR3 protein: CASSTRTGTGELFF
V gene: TRBV5-6; clone size: NA; J gene: TRBJ2-5; D gene: NA; CDR3 DNA: TGTGCCAGCAGCGCCCTAGGGCGGGGCCAAGAGACCCAGTACTTC; CDR3 protein: CASSALGRGQETQYF
V gene: TRBV3-1/TRBV3-2; clone size: NA; J gene: TRBJ1-1; D gene: NA; CDR3 DNA: TGTGCCAGCAGCCAATTGACAGCTAACACTGAAGCTTTCTTT; CDR3 protein: CASSQLTANTEAFF
V gene: TRBV2; clone size: once; J gene: TRBJ2-5; D gene: NA; CDR3 DNA: TGTGCCAGCAGTGCAGGGTCAGAGACCCAGTACTTC; CDR3 protein: CASSAGSETQYF
V gene: TRBV10-1; clone size: NA; J gene: TRBJ2-5; D gene: TRBD1; CDR3 DNA: TGCGCCAGCAAGGGACAGCAAGAGACCCAGTACTTC; CDR3 protein: CASKGQQETQYF
V gene: TRBV5-1; clone size: NA; J gene: TRBJ2-3; D gene: TRBD2; CDR3 DNA: TGCGCCAGCCGAATCAGGGCGGCTAGCGGGAGAGATACGCAGTATTTT; CDR3 protein: CASRIRAASGRDTQYF
V gene: TRBV7-6; clone size: few; J gene: TRBJ2-7; D gene: NA; CDR3 DNA: TGTGCCAGCAGCTTAGTGGGTGGGGGCGGTAGCTCCTACGAGCAGTACTTC; CDR3 protein: CASSLVGGGGSSYEQYF
V gene: TRBV7-8; clone size: NA; J gene: TRBJ2-7; D gene: NA; CDR3 DNA: TGTGCCAGCAGCCCACAGATTACAGGGAAATCCTACGAGCAGTACTTC; CDR3 protein: CASSPQITGKSYEQYF
V gene: TRBV29-1; clone size: NA; J gene: TRBJ2-1; D gene: TRBD2; CDR3 DNA: TGCAGCGTTGAAGCGCGGGAGAGGAATGAGCAGTTCTTC; CDR3 protein: CSVEARERNEQFF
V gene: TRBV5-4; clone size: NA; J gene: TRBJ2-1; D gene: TRBD2; CDR3 DNA: TGTGCCAGCAGAAAGCGGGACCACAATGAGCAGTTCTTC; CDR3 protein: CASRKRDHNEQFF
V gene: TRBV12-3/TRBV12-4; clone size: few; J gene: TRBJ1-1; D gene: TRBD1; CDR3 DNA: TGTGCCGGCAGACAGGGGACGAACACTGAAGCTTTCTTT; CDR3 protein: CAGRQGTNTEAFF
V gene: TRBV30; clone size: NA; J gene: TRBJ2-7; D gene: NA; CDR3 DNA: TGTGCCTGGAGTCTCTCAGGTACCTACGAGCAGTACTTC; CDR3 protein: CAWSLSGTYEQYF
V gene: TRBV4-2; clone size: NA; J gene: TRBJ2-1; D gene: NA; CDR3 DNA: TGTGCCAGCAGCCAAGCCCAGGGTCAAGTAGGTGAGCAGTTCTTC; CDR3 protein: CASSQAQGQVGEQFF
V gene: TRBV4-1; clone size: NA; J gene: TRBJ1-5; D gene: TRBD1; CDR3 DNA: TGCGCCAGCAGCCAGGACGACACAGGGGGTTTAGATCAGCCCCAGCATTTT; CDR3 protein: CASSQDDTGGLDQPQHF
V gene: TRBV6-2/TRBV6-3; clone size: NA; J gene: TRBJ2-2; D gene: NA; CDR3 DNA: TGTGCCAGCAGTTACTCGAGTAGTCGCACCGGGGAGCTGTTTTTT; CDR3 protein: CASSYSSSRTGELFF
V gene: TRBV29-1; clone size: NA; J gene: TRBJ2-1; D gene: NA; CDR3 DNA: TGCAGCGTTGGCGACGGGGGCTACAATGAGCAGTTCTTC; CDR3 protein: CSVGDGGYNEQFF
V gene: TRBV28; clone size: NA; J gene: TRBJ2-1; D gene: TRBD2; CDR3 DNA: TGTGCCACTTTAGCGGGAGTGGAAAAGGGCAATGAGCAGTTCTTC; CDR3 protein: CATLAGVEKGNEQFF
V gene: TRBV13; clone size: NA; J gene: TRBJ2-3; D gene: NA; CDR3 DNA: TGTGCCAGCAGCGAGAACGGGGTCTCTAGCACAGATACGCAGTATTTT; CDR3 protein: CASSENGVSSTDTQYF
V gene: TRBV2; clone size: few; J gene: TRBJ1-1; D gene: NA; CDR3 DNA: TGTGCCAGCAGAGTCCAGGCCGGCACTGAAGCTTTCTTT; CDR3 protein: CASRVQAGTEAFF
V gene: TRBV3-1/TRBV3-2; clone size: NA; J gene: TRBJ2-7; D gene: TRBD2; CDR3 DNA: TGTGCCAGCAGCCAACCCCAAGCGGGGGGTGCCCGCGAGCAGTACTTC; CDR3 protein: CASSQPQAGGAREQYF
V gene: TRBV9; clone size: few; J gene: TRBJ1-2; D gene: TRBD1; CDR3 DNA: TGTGCCAGCAGTACCGGGACAGGGGGCTTAGCTAACTATGGCTACACCTTC; CDR3 protein: CASSTGTGGLANYGYTF
V gene: TRBV6-5; clone size: NA; J gene: TRBJ2-3; D gene: NA; CDR3 DNA: TGTGCCAGCAAGGGTGGGGGGACGCAGTATTTT; CDR3 protein: CASKGGGTQYF
V gene: TRBV28; clone size: NA; J gene: TRBJ1-1; D gene: NA; CDR3 DNA: TGTGCCAGCCGATCGACTACCCGAGGATTCTTT; CDR3 protein: CASRSTTRGFF
V gene: TRBV6-5; clone size: NA; J gene: TRBJ1-1; D gene: NA; CDR3 DNA: TGTGCCAGCAGTTACTCCCTCGGCGGGACTGAAGCTTTCTTT; CDR3 protein: CASSYSLGGTEAFF
V gene: TRBV2; clone size: NA; J gene: TRBJ1-4; D gene: NA; CDR3 DNA: TGTGCCGGAGCAACAGGGATTAATGAAAAACTGTTTTTT; CDR3 protein: CAGATGINEKLFF
V gene: TRBV7-3; clone size: NA; J gene: TRBJ2-1; D gene: TRBD2; CDR3 DNA: TGTGCCAGCAGCATAGCTAGCGGGAGGGCCCAAAATGAGCAGTTCTTC; CDR3 protein: CASSIASGRAQNEQFF
V gene: TRBV12-3/TRBV12-4; clone size: NA; J gene: TRBJ2-7; D gene: NA; CDR3 DNA: TGTGCCAGCCGCCAAACTGGACTTAACGAGCAGTACTTC; CDR3 protein: CASRQTGLNEQYF
V gene: TRBV28; clone size: NA; J gene: TRBJ2-7; D gene: NA; CDR3 DNA: TGTGCCAGCATCTCCCAAGGGCGGGACGGACTCTACTTC; CDR3 protein: CASISQGRDGLYF
V gene: TRBV11-3; clone size: NA; J gene: TRBJ2-7; D gene: NA; CDR3 DNA: TGTGCCAGCAGCTTAAGCAGAGGTTACGAGCAGTACTTC; CDR3 protein: CASSLSRGYEQYF
V gene: TRBV5-6; clone size: few; J gene: TRBJ2-5; D gene: TRBD2; CDR3 DNA: TGTGCCAGCAGCTTGAGAGCGGGGGTACAAGAGACCCAGTACTTC; CDR3 protein: CASSLRAGVQETQYF
V gene: TRBV28; clone size: NA; J gene: TRBJ1-1; D gene: NA; CDR3 DNA: TGTGCCAGCAGTTTACGGGGGGAGTACACTGAAGCTTTCTTT; CDR3 protein: CASSLRGEYTEAFF
V gene: TRBV4-1; clone size: NA; J gene: TRBJ2-1; D gene: TRBD1; CDR3 DNA: TGCGCCAGCAGCCAAGATCCGACAGGGTGGAATGAGCAGTTCTTC; CDR3 protein: CASSQDPTGWNEQFF